These T cell receptor beta chains were read from a single sample in a study of beta chain features in type 1 diabetes. Clones were read by immunoSEQ multiplex PCR, and TCRdb kept only the in-frame ones, dropping some. Here the sample spans 450,000 or so clones, approximately 10% being singletons. Sequencing was carried out using naive CD4+ T cells from blood. The receptor source for this set is a woman younger than 30 in good health. Both conserved end residues are part of each CDR3. Fields, in order: V gene, J gene, clone size, D gene, CDR3 DNA, CDR3 protein. D genes are given only for firm matches. The size entry is marked missing in some rows and otherwise reads once, few, many or a size class.

V: TRBV6-5; J: TRBJ2-5; size: NA; D: TRBD1; DNA: TGTGCCACCCGACAGGGCGTGGAGACCCAGTACTTC; CDR3: CATRQGVETQYF
V: TRBV5-1; J: TRBJ2-1; size: NA; D: NA; DNA: TGCGCCAGCAGCAGGAGGTTTGGCAACGATGAGCAGTTCTTC; CDR3: CASSRRFGNDEQFF
V: TRBV2; J: TRBJ1-5; size: few; D: NA; DNA: TGTGCCAGCAGTAACAGAAGGCAGCCCCAGCATTTT; CDR3: CASSNRRQPQHF
V: TRBV15; J: TRBJ2-1; size: few; D: NA; DNA: TGTGCCACCGGCTGGGGTCCAACCTACAATGAGCAGTTCTTC; CDR3: CATGWGPTYNEQFF
V: TRBV7-2; J: TRBJ2-4; size: few; D: NA; DNA: TGTGCCAGCAGCGTGGAGGGTGGGGACAGAAAAAACATTCAGTACTTC; CDR3: CASSVEGGDRKNIQYF
V: TRBV4-3; J: TRBJ2-2; size: NA; D: NA; DNA: TGCGCCAGCAGCCAAAGCGTTGGACAGACCTTTAGGGAGCTGTTTTTT; CDR3: CASSQSVGQTFRELFF
V: TRBV7-9; J: TRBJ1-6; size: few; D: NA; DNA: TGTGCCATCCAGGGTTTTAATTCACCCCTCCACTTT; CDR3: CAIQGFNSPLHF
V: TRBV18; J: TRBJ2-3; size: few; D: NA; DNA: TGTGCCAGCTCATCCGGGCCTTCTCCCACAGATACGCAGTATTTT; CDR3: CASSSGPSPTDTQYF
V: TRBV6-6; J: TRBJ2-1; size: few; D: NA; DNA: TGTGCCAGCAGTTCTCAAACTAGCTCCCTCTACAATGAGCAGTTCTTC; CDR3: CASSSQTSSLYNEQFF
V: TRBV6-5; J: TRBJ2-4; size: NA; D: TRBD2; DNA: TGTGCCAGCACAGCGGGGGGCCAAAACATTCAGTACTTC; CDR3: CASTAGGQNIQYF
V: TRBV9; J: TRBJ1-5; size: NA; D: TRBD1; DNA: TGTGCCAGCAGCTTTGGACAGGGTGATCAGCCCCAGCATTTT; CDR3: CASSFGQGDQPQHF
V: TRBV29-1; J: TRBJ2-1; size: NA; D: NA; DNA: TGCAGCGTTGGCCTCTGGGGGAATGAGCAGTTCTTC; CDR3: CSVGLWGNEQFF
V: TRBV29-1; J: TRBJ1-1; size: NA; D: NA; DNA: TGCAGCGTTGAAGTTGGCCGGACCACTGAAGCTTTCTTT; CDR3: CSVEVGRTTEAFF
V: TRBV11-3; J: TRBJ2-1; size: NA; D: TRBD1; DNA: TGTGCCAGCAGCTACCGGGACAGCTACAATGAGCAGTTCTTC; CDR3: CASSYRDSYNEQFF
V: TRBV5-1; J: TRBJ2-1; size: NA; D: TRBD2; DNA: TGCGCCAGCAGCGTTACTAGCGGGCGGAATGAGCAGTTCTTC; CDR3: CASSVTSGRNEQFF
V: TRBV28; J: TRBJ1-4; size: few; D: NA; DNA: TGTGCCAGCAGTCGGCTAAGGGCAGATGAAAAACTGTTTTTT; CDR3: CASSRLRADEKLFF